The 20 T cell receptor beta chains reported below all come from one sample, sequenced in a study of lymphopenia after photon versus proton radiotherapy. The assay was immunoSEQ multiplex PCR, and TCRdb's table has in-frame clones only and misses some. Here the sample spans roughly 25,000 clones, roughly nine tenths being singletons. The sequenced sample was peripheral blood, obtained from a patient treated with photon-based radiotherapy. The receptors were gathered from a woman aged 50 to 60 with cholangiocarcinoma.

The V call is TRBV6-6, the J call TRBJ1-1; a possible D gene is TRBD1 (6 bases). The V and J ends lost 11 bases and 1 base respectively, with 14 bases between them. CDR3 size: 13 residues. Germline CDR1 MNHNY, CDR2 SVGAGI (reference sequence). This CDR3 is CAALGTPNTEAFF. In nucleotides, the CDR3 is TGTGCCGCCTTAGGGACACCGAACACTGAAGCTTTCTTT.

The rearrangement uses TRBV9 and TRBJ2-5, with a possible D match to TRBD2 (6 bases). The CDR3 has 17 amino acids. Germline V gene data show CDR1 as SGDLS and CDR2 as YYNGEE. V gave up 0 bases and J gave up 2 bases, with 17 bases separating them. CDR3 in amino acids: CASSVARGGRGQETQYF. DNA for the CDR3: TGTGCCAGCAGCGTAGCGCGTGGGGGACGGGGGCAAGAGACCCAGTACTTC.

The CDR3 DNA reads TGTGCCACCACCCGGGGGGGGAGCTCTGGGGCCAACGTCCTGACTTTC. The encoded protein is CATTRGGSSGANVLTF. The chain carries TRBV7-2 and TRBJ2-6, with TRBD2 matching 8 bases. The CDR3 has 16 amino acids. Germline assignment: CDR1 SGHTA and CDR2 FQGNSA. Trimming at V came to 10 bases and at J to 0 bases, leaving 8 bases not matched to a gene. Looking up the rest from reference TRBV7-2 and TRBJ2-6 gives the full variable domain: GAGVSQSPSNKVTEKGKDVELRCDPISGHTALYWYRQSLGQGLEFLIYFQGNSAPDKSGLPSDRFSAERTGGSVSTLTIQRTQQEDSAVYLCATTRGGSSGANVLTFGAGSRLTVL.

CDR3: CASSRDPNTEAFF. CDR3 bases: TGTGCCAGCAGCAGGGACCCGAACACTGAAGCTTTCTTT. The genes are TRBV5-4 and TRBJ1-1; perhaps TRBD1 as D (5 bases). The V end lost 4 bases, the J end lost 1 base, and 8 bases lay between the germline ends. Germline CDR1 reads SGHNT; CDR2 reads YYREEE (reference sequence). The CDR3 is made up of 13 amino acids.

The V gene is TRBV5-6, the J gene TRBJ2-7; tentatively, D is TRBD1 (5 bases). CDR1 and CDR2 (germline): SGHDT, YYEEEE. V lost 7 bases to trimming and J lost 3 bases, with 14 bases between them. This CDR3 is 13 amino acids long. CDR3 in amino acids: CASHQAGRYEQYF. The DNA of the CDR3 is TGTGCCAGCCACCAGGCAGGGCGCTACGAGCAGTACTTC.

The CDR3 sequence is CASSQDMKGLDYGYTF. The CDR3 coding sequence is TGCGCCAGCAGCCAAGATATGAAGGGTCTCGACTATGGCTACACCTTC. This chain joins TRBV4-3 and TRBJ1-2; D gene unclear. There are 16 residues in the CDR3. V was trimmed by 0 bases and J by 3 bases, leaving 14 bases between them. The germline V gene encodes CDR1 LGHNA and CDR2 YSLEER.

CDR3 sequence reads: CASSLWGNTIYF. CDR3 coding DNA: TGTGCCAGCAGCTTATGGGGAAACACCATATATTTT. The chain carries TRBV7-2 and TRBJ1-3, with D uncertain. V was shortened by 2 bases and J by 4 bases, with 3 bases between the two germline ends. This CDR3 comprises 12 residues. Germline V CDR1 and CDR2: SGHTA, FQGNSA.

The gene calls are TRBV18 and TRBJ1-2; D unclear. The CDR3 is 13 residues long. Trimming left V 2 bases short and J 6 bases short, with 10 bases between. Germline CDR1 and CDR2: KGHSH and LQKENI. The CDR3 loop is CASSPVLGDGYTF. The CDR3, as DNA: TGTGCCAGCTCACCAGTCTTGGGAGATGGCTACACCTTC.

This sequence joins TRBV19 and TRBJ1-5; 7 bases fit TRBD1. J lost 4 bases, V lost 1 base, and 1 base had no gene match. Per germline, CDR1 LNHDA and CDR2 SQIVND (reference sequence). The length of the CDR3 is 14 residues. This chain's CDR3 is CASSIARGNQPQHF. In nucleotides, the CDR3 is TGTGCCAGTAGTATAGCCAGGGGGAATCAGCCCCAGCATTTT.

The chain recombines TRBV29-1 with TRBJ1-2, with D tentatively TRBD1 (5 bases). This CDR3 comprises 16 residues. In germline, CDR1 is SQVTM, CDR2 ANQGSEA. Trimming cost V 0 bases and J 6 bases, with 20 bases left between them. The CDR3 bases are TGCAGCGTTGAAGATTGGGTTGCGGGGCGGGAAAATGGCTACACCTTC. Amino acid sequence: CSVEDWVAGRENGYTF. Filled out from reference TRBV29-1 and TRBJ1-2, the complete variable domain reads SAVISQKPSRDICQRGTSLTIQCQVDSQVTMMFWYRQQPGQSLTLIATANQGSEATYESGFVIDKFPISRPNLTFSTLTVSNMSPEDSSIYLCSVEDWVAGRENGYTFGSGTRLTVV.

This chain links TRBV7-2 with TRBJ2-1; D perhaps matches TRBD2 (5 bases). Germline CDR1 SGHTA, CDR2 FQGNSA. This CDR3 spans 18 amino acids. Between the trimmed V and J ends, which lost 4 bases and 0 bases, there was a span of 19 bases. DNA for the CDR3: TGTGCCAGCAGCTCCCAGCCGGGATGGTCGAGCTCCTACAATGAGCAGTTCTTC. Its translation is CASSSQPGWSSSYNEQFF.

The chain recombines TRBV19 with TRBJ1-1, with no clear D. Between the trimmed V and J ends, which lost 7 bases and 4 bases, there was a span of 19 bases. Germline CDR1 and CDR2: LNHDA and SQIVND (reference sequence). CDR3 length: 15 residues. CDR3 loop: CASTREALVGTEAFF. Written as DNA, the CDR3 is TGTGCCAGTACCCGCGAGGCTCTCGTAGGCACTGAAGCTTTCTTT.

This clone was recorded once. This chain links TRBV6-5 with TRBJ1-5; the D is unclear. From germline, CDR1 is MNHEY and CDR2 SVGAGI. Trimming removed 0 bases at V and 0 bases at J, with 6 bases between. The CDR3 sequence is 15 residues long. Written as DNA, the CDR3 is TGTGCCAGCAGTTACTCCCGTTATAGCAATCAGCCCCAGCATTTT. It codes for CASSYSRYSNQPQHF.

The J gene is TRBJ2-5, the V gene TRBV19, with TRBD2 matching 15 bases. The CDR3 runs to 19 residues. Germline-derived CDR1 and CDR2 are LNHDA and SQIVND (reference sequence). V shed 5 bases, J shed 0 bases, and the junction held 10 bases outside the gene matches. The CDR3 reads CASSPRRTSGGAYQETQYF. The CDR3 DNA follows: TGTGCCAGTAGTCCCCGACGGACTAGCGGGGGGGCTTACCAAGAGACCCAGTACTTC.

The genes are TRBV7-9 and TRBJ2-1; D perhaps matches TRBD1 (6 bases). V was cut by 1 base and J by 5 bases, with 12 bases left in between. This CDR3 region has 15 residues. Germline V CDR1 and CDR2: SEHNR, FQNEAQ (reference sequence). CDR3 sequence reads: CASSLDRVWDNEQFF. The CDR3 coding sequence is TGTGCCAGCAGCTTAGACAGGGTCTGGGACAATGAGCAGTTCTTC.

Only one count was recorded for this clone. The chain is built from TRBV7-2 and TRBJ2-7, with 11 bases identical to TRBD2. After removal of 5 bases from V and 3 bases from J, the junction contained 6 bases not matched to a gene. This CDR3 has 15 residues. Germline loops: CDR1 SGHTA, CDR2 FQGNSA. The CDR3 loop is CASSLALAGGYEQYF. DNA of the CDR3: TGTGCCAGCAGCCTCGCGCTAGCGGGGGGCTACGAGCAGTACTTC. Full variable domain (rest looked up from reference TRBV7-2 and TRBJ2-7): GAGVSQSPSNKVTEKGKDVELRCDPISGHTALYWYRQSLGQGLEFLIYFQGNSAPDKSGLPSDRFSAERTGGSVSTLTIQRTQQEDSAVYLCASSLALAGGYEQYFGPGTRLTVT.

This chain connects TRBV7-2 to TRBJ2-2; TRBD2 might be the D (5 bases). V was clipped by 5 bases and J by 0 bases, with 10 bases between them. This CDR3 region has 15 residues. Germline V gives CDR1 SGHTA, CDR2 FQGNSA. Written as DNA, the CDR3 is TGTGCCAGCAGCATGGACTGGACGAACACCGGGGAGCTGTTTTTT. Amino acids: CASSMDWTNTGELFF.

The chain uses TRBV7-2 and TRBJ2-3; tentative D call: TRBD2 (5 bases). CDR3 length equals 15 residues. Germline CDR1 and CDR2: SGHTA and FQGNSA. Trimming removed 5 bases from V and 4 bases from J, with 16 bases in between. CDR3 sequence reads: CASSPSRERADTQYF. The CDR3 bases are TGTGCCAGCAGCCCCTCTAGAGAGAGGGCAGATACGCAGTATTTT.

This clone was observed once. The gene calls are TRBV10-2 and TRBJ2-1, with 9 bases matching TRBD1. Losses at the gene ends were 6 bases for V and 2 bases for J; bases not matched to a gene: 2. The CDR3 totals 14 residues. Germline-derived CDR1 and CDR2 are WSHSY and SAAADI. The CDR3 sequence is CASSRDRAYNEQFF. The CDR3 DNA follows: TGCGCCAGCAGCCGGGACAGGGCCTACAATGAGCAGTTCTTC.

The chain has TRBV6-6 and TRBJ1-2, with D perhaps matching TRBD1 (5 bases). The V gene's germline CDR1 is MNHNY and CDR2 SVGAGI (reference sequence). CDR3 size: 10 residues. V lost 4 bases and J lost 14, with 11 bases in between. CDR3 DNA: TGTGCCAGCAGTTGCGACAGTCGAACCTTC. This sequence encodes CASSCDSRTF.